The clone carrying this T cell receptor beta chain was observed at least ten times. The sample comes from a study of T cells in Graves' hyperthyroidism and ophthalmopathy. The length of the CDR3 is 14 residues. V dropped 4 bases and J dropped 3; count of bases not matched to a gene: 6. Per germline, CDR1 SGHRS and CDR2 YFSETQ. RNA transcripts were the template for amplifying TCR beta CDR3 regions. A set of HTBI primers served as the primers for a first-round RT-PCR of the TCR CDR3. TCRdb ran MiXCR on the multiplex PCR reads and lists one entry per CDR3 protein. The sample includes around 600,000 distinct CDR3 sequences, approximately 14% of them seen just once.

The sequence came from a woman aged 18-29 years with Graves' ophthalmopathy. V is TRBV5-1 and J is TRBJ2-7, with TRBD1 identical over 8 bases. The sequenced material came from blood. CDR3 in amino acids: CASSLGTGLYEQYF. As DNA, the CDR3 is TGCGCCAGCAGCCTCGGGACAGGACTCTACGAGCAGTACTTC.